This T cell receptor beta chain was retrieved from a study of Ad26.COV2.S vaccination and SARS-CoV-2 variants. Study-level information: Donor joined the COV1001 Ad26.COV2.S trial arm. Regarding the study as a whole: From the TCR breadth and depth analyses, total T cell responses may have been underestimated. The breadth of spike-specific CD8+ and CD4+ T cell responses after vaccination was reportedly substantial.

This clone showed up just a few times. Its antigen is undetermined. Method: immunoSEQ multiplex PCR; TCRdb's copy keeps in-frame clones and lacks some. Here the sample spans about 680,000 clones, around 89% being singletons. Specified treatment: about 20 received Ad26.COV2.S at low or high dose, single or two shots; a few received placebo; per-sample allocation not given. Following the first vaccine or placebo injection, samples were taken on day 63. This adult donor, from Boston, was 18-55 years old. CDR3 length: 17 amino acids. V trimming: 1 base; J trimming: 0 bases; junction bases outside the gene matches: 5. Germline V gene sequence: CDR1 SGHKS, CDR2 YYEKEE (reference sequence).

Sequenced material: peripheral blood, taken in a trial of Ad26.COV2.S vaccine versus placebo. This sequence was found in a person between 18 and 65 years old who received the Ad26.COV2.S COVID-19 vaccine or a placebo. The V call is TRBV5-5, the J call TRBJ1-4; 8 nucleotides agree with TRBD1. The CDR3 nucleotides read TGTGCCAGCAGCTTGACCCAGGGGGCTCCAACTAATGAAAAACTGTTTTTT. Translated: CASSLTQGAPTNEKLFF.